Sequencing of this T cell receptor beta chain was carried out in a study of cytomegalovirus exposure and HLA in healthy donors. As concerns this clone: Its matching antigen is unknown. A read error may produce the germline difference seen at one junction end.

TCRdb's table, derived via immunoSEQ multiplex PCR, lists solely in-frame clones and lacks some. This repertoire shows roughly 45,000 clones, approximately 95% found once; its top ten account for approximately 8%. Among the roughly 120 subjects of the validation cohort, separate from the approximately 660-subject first cohort, were the donors. Study-wide results and limits: The study put under 200 TCR beta chains on its list as cytomegalovirus-associated.

The CDR3 has 15 amino acids. CDR1 and CDR2 (germline): SSHAT, FNYEAQ (reference sequence). The chain employs TRBV7-7 and TRBJ2-1, with 10 bases aligning to TRBD2. The source of this sequence is a woman under 30 in good health and CMV-seropositive. The sample consisted of PBMCs. The CDR3 is CASSPSGSRYNEQFF. The CDR3 DNA sequence: TGTGCTAGCAGCCCTAGCGGGAGTAGGTACAATGAGCAGTTCTTC.